This note documents a single TCR beta chain sequence. Its target is not known. After constant-region reverse-primer amplification, full-length variable regions underwent semi-nested PCR with Nested Universal Primer A. Via MiXCR, TCRdb re-called the 5' RACE reads, giving one row per CDR3 protein. The sample carries 35,000 to 50,000 distinct CDR3 sequences, about 32% recorded once. General observations from the study: Tumor Tregs overlapped most with tumor, then blood, naive CD4+ cells.

This CDR3 comprises 14 residues. CDR1 is MDHEN, CDR2 SYDVKM, per germline. V was shortened by 8 bases and J by 4 bases, with 17 bases between the two germline ends. Memory CD4+ T cells were sorted as CD4+CD45RO+CD25- cells. Input material: tumor-infiltrating memory CD4+ T cells sorted from the breast tumor. Specified subset: memory CD4+ T cells, CD4+CD45RO+CD25-. The source of this sequence is a female donor with breast cancer. This rearrangement joins TRBV28 to TRBJ1-2; D gene unclear. CDR3 region: CASGMARQAYGYTF. The CDR3 nucleotides read TGTGCCAGCGGGATGGCGCGGCAAGCCTATGGCTACACCTTC.